These T cell receptor beta chains were read from a single sample in a study of response to subunit inactivated influenza vaccine. TCRdb reprocessed the RT-PCR reads with MiXCR, giving one entry per CDR3 protein. Of 540,000 or so distinct CDR3 sequences in the sample, around 13% were seen once. This specimen was PBMCs from blood, taken roughly 48 days after vaccination. These receptors were collected from a middle-aged man who received an inactivated influenza vaccine. The CDR3 runs from the conserved cysteine through the conserved F or W. A D gene is named only where the DNA matches it firmly. Not every row has a clone size; where given, it reads once, few, many or a size class.

CASTPGGTLAYEQYF | TGTGCCAGCACCCCGGGAGGGACTTTAGCCTACGAGCAGTACTTC | few | TRBJ2-7 | TRBD2 | TRBV12-3/TRBV12-4
CAIAEKSPAYEQYF | TGTGCCATCGCAGAAAAGTCGCCGGCCTACGAGCAGTACTTC | - | TRBJ2-7 | - | TRBV6-1
CASSLVGGQGMGDTQYF | TGTGCCAGCAGCTTAGTTGGGGGACAGGGTATGGGAGATACGCAGTATTTT | - | TRBJ2-3 | TRBD1 | TRBV11-2
CASSPSGGVDEQFF | TGTGCCAGCAGCCCGAGCGGGGGAGTGGATGAGCAGTTCTTC | few | TRBJ2-1 | TRBD2 | TRBV12-3/TRBV12-4
CASSFDRVIAGALTDTQYF | TGTGCCAGCAGTTTTGACAGGGTAATAGCGGGGGCCCTCACAGATACGCAGTATTTT | - | TRBJ2-3 | TRBD2 | TRBV12-3/TRBV12-4
CASSQVRGAWDIQYF | TGCGCCAGCAGCCAAGTTCGGGGGGCTTGGGACATTCAGTACTTC | - | TRBJ2-4 | - | TRBV4-3
CSARTGGNSPLHF | TGCAGTGCGAGGACAGGGGGGAATTCACCCCTCCACTTT | few | TRBJ1-6 | TRBD1 | TRBV20-1
CASRGLADFTDTQYF | TGTGCCAGCAGAGGACTAGCGGATTTCACAGATACGCAGTATTTT | few | TRBJ2-3 | TRBD2 | TRBV6-2/TRBV6-3
CASSKQLAGGRSEQYF | TGTGCCAGCAGTAAACAACTAGCGGGAGGGAGGAGCGAGCAGTACTTC | few | TRBJ2-7 | TRBD2 | TRBV6-1
CASSPGGTTNEKLFF | TGTGCCAGCAGTCCCGGAGGTACAACTAATGAAAAACTGTTTTTT | many | TRBJ1-4 | - | TRBV12-3/TRBV12-4
CASSPPDSRGNEQFF | TGTGCCAGCTCACCACCTGATTCAAGGGGGAATGAGCAGTTCTTC | - | TRBJ2-1 | - | TRBV18
CASSWGQNYEQGWF | TGTGCCAGCAGCTGGGGACAGAACTACGAGCAAGGATGGTTC | - | TRBJ2-7 | TRBD1 | TRBV5-6
CSVGSSRDIQYF | TGCAGCGTTGGGTCATCTAGGGACATTCAGTACTTC | few | TRBJ2-4 | - | TRBV29-1
CASTERSEAFF | TGTGCCAGCACTGAGAGGTCTGAAGCTTTCTTT | - | TRBJ1-1 | - | TRBV13
CASSQITGFTDMQYF | TGTGCCAGCAGCCAAATCACAGGTTTTACCGATATGCAGTATTTT | - | TRBJ2-3 | - | TRBV5-5
CASSSVDRGNEQFF | TGTGCCAGCAGTTCCGTAGACAGGGGCAATGAGCAGTTCTTC | few | TRBJ2-1 | TRBD1 | TRBV6-2/TRBV6-3
CSAPGQGSYNEQFF | TGCAGTGCACCGGGACAGGGGTCCTACAATGAGCAGTTCTTC | - | TRBJ2-1 | TRBD1 | TRBV20-1
CSARKTQGATDTQYF | TGCAGTGCGCGGAAGACCCAGGGGGCGACAGATACGCAGTATTTT | - | TRBJ2-3 | TRBD1 | TRBV20-1
CSARGTGRAYEQYF | TGCAGTGCTAGAGGCACAGGGCGCGCCTACGAGCAGTACTTC | few | TRBJ2-7 | - | TRBV20-1
CASSLATGREQYF | TGTGCCAGCAGCTTAGCAACAGGGAGGGAGCAGTACTTC | many | TRBJ2-7 | - | TRBV7-2
CASSDSFSSGNTIYF | TGTGCCAGCAGTGACAGTTTCTCCTCTGGAAACACCATATATTTT | many | TRBJ1-3 | - | TRBV12-3/TRBV12-4
CASSDKPDTYEQYF | TGTGCCAGTTCGGACAAGCCGGACACCTACGAGCAGTACTTC | - | TRBJ2-7 | - | TRBV6-1
CASSLSQPYEQYF | TGTGCCAGCAGTTTATCACAGCCCTACGAGCAGTACTTC | few | TRBJ2-7 | - | TRBV28
CASSLTGGGTGELFF | TGTGCCAGCAGCCTGACAGGAGGGGGAACCGGGGAGCTGTTTTTT | many | TRBJ2-2 | - | TRBV12-3/TRBV12-4
CASSLSPDQETQYF | TGTGCCAGCAGCTTATCCCCGGATCAAGAGACCCAGTACTTC | - | TRBJ2-5 | - | TRBV7-2
CASSPTKPPPLHF | TGCGCCAGCAGCCCGACGAAACCGCCACCCCTCCACTTT | - | TRBJ1-6 | - | TRBV5-1
CASRGPGTGELFF | TGTGCCAGCAGGGGGCCCGGCACCGGGGAGCTGTTTTTT | many | TRBJ2-2 | - | TRBV12-3/TRBV12-4
CASSASVFGYTF | TGTGCCAGCAGCGCTTCGGTATTCGGCTACACCTTC | - | TRBJ1-2 | - | TRBV7-2
CSASRRGSGVYEQYF | TGCAGTGCCTCACGGCGGGGGAGTGGAGTATACGAGCAGTACTTC | - | TRBJ2-7 | TRBD2 | TRBV20-1
CASSLETHQETQYF | TGTGCCAGCAGCTTAGAGACTCACCAAGAGACCCAGTACTTC | few | TRBJ2-5 | - | TRBV7-9
CSVESPRTGNTYEQYF | TGCAGCGTTGAAAGCCCCAGGACAGGGAATACCTACGAGCAGTACTTC | - | TRBJ2-7 | TRBD1 | TRBV29-1
CASSPRGGQGRTEAFF | TGTGCCAGCAGCCCCCGGGGGGGACAGGGGAGGACTGAAGCTTTCTTT | - | TRBJ1-1 | TRBD1 | TRBV9
CASSQAPLTGGAGELFF | TGTGCCAGCAGCCAAGCCCCCTTGACGGGAGGAGCCGGGGAGCTGTTTTTT | few | TRBJ2-2 | TRBD2 | TRBV4-2
CASSLFPYNTEAFF | TGTGCCAGCAGCTTGTTTCCGTATAACACTGAAGCTTTCTTT | few | TRBJ1-1 | - | TRBV5-5
CATSRDSAWGYGYTF | TGTGCCACCAGCAGAGATTCGGCTTGGGGCTATGGCTACACCTTC | few | TRBJ1-2 | - | TRBV15
CSARDWEEGTDTQYF | TGCAGTGCTAGAGATTGGGAGGAGGGCACAGATACGCAGTATTTT | few | TRBJ2-3 | - | TRBV20-1
CASSLTASEYHNEQFF | TGTGCCAGCAGCTTAACGGCTAGCGAGTACCACAATGAGCAGTTCTTC | few | TRBJ2-1 | - | TRBV7-9
CASSLIRGTYEQYF | TGTGCCAGCAGTTTAATTAGGGGAACCTACGAGCAGTACTTC | few | TRBJ2-7 | - | TRBV12-3/TRBV12-4
CASSEWSGGASEQYF | TGCGCCAGCAGTGAGTGGAGCGGGGGGGCGTCCGAGCAGTACTTC | - | TRBJ2-7 | TRBD2 | TRBV10-2
CASRQGQVTDTQYF | TGCGCCAGCAGGCAGGGACAGGTCACAGATACGCAGTATTTT | - | TRBJ2-3 | TRBD1 | TRBV5-1
CASSLRGYEQYF | TGTGCCAGCAGTTTAAGGGGCTACGAGCAGTACTTC | many | TRBJ2-7 | - | TRBV28
CASSPQASAINNEQFF | TGCGCCAGCAGCCCGCAGGCTAGCGCCATAAACAATGAGCAGTTCTTC | many | TRBJ2-1 | - | TRBV4-3
CASSETTGVGETQYF | TGCGCCAGCAGTGAAACGACAGGGGTCGGTGAGACCCAGTACTTC | - | TRBJ2-5 | TRBD1 | TRBV10-1